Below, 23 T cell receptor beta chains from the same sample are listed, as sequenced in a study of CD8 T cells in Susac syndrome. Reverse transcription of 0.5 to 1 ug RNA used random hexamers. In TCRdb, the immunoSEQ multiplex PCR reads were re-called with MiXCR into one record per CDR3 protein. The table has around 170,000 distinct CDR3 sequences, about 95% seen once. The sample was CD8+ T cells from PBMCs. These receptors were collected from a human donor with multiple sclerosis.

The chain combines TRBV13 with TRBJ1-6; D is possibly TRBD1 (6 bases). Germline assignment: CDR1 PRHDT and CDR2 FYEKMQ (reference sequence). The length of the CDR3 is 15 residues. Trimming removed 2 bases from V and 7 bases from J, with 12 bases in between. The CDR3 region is CASSLSGGLNSPLHF. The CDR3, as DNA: TGTGCCAGCAGCTTATCCGGGGGGCTCAATTCACCCCTCCACTTT. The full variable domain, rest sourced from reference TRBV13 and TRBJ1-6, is AAGVIQSPRHLIKEKRETATLKCYPIPRHDTVYWYQQGPGQDPQFLISFYEKMQSDKGSIPDRFSAQQFSDYHSELNMSSLELGDSALYFCASSLSGGLNSPLHFGNGTRLTVT.

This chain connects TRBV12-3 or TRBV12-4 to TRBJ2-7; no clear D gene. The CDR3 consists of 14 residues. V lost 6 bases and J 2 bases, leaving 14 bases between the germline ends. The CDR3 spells CASRPTLDPYEQYF. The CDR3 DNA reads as TGTGCCAGCAGGCCGACCCTTGACCCCTACGAGCAGTACTTC.

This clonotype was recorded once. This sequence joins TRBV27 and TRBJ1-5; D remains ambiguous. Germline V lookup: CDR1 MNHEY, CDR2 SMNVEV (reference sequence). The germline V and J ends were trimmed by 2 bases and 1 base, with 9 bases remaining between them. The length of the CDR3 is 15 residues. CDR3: CASSLRGQSNQPQHF. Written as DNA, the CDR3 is TGTGCCAGCAGTTTACGAGGCCAGAGCAATCAGCCCCAGCATTTT.

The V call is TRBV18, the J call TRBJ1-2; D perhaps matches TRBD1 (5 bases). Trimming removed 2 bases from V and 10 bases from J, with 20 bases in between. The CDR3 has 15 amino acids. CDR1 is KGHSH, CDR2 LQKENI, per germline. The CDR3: CASSPWGRDRSDYTF. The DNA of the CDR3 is TGTGCCAGCTCACCATGGGGCAGGGATCGTTCTGACTACACCTTC.

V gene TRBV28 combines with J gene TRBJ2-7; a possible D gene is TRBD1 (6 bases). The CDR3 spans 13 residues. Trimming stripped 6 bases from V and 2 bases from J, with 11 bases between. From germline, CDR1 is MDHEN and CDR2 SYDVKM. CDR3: CASRRGFAYEQYF. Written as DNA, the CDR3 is TGTGCCAGCAGAAGGGGGTTTGCCTACGAGCAGTACTTC.

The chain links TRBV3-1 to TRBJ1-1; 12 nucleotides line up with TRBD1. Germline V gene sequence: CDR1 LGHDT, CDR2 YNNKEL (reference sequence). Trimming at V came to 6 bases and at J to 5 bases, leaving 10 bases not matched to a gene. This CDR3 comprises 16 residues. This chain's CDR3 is CASSEGRDRGPTEAFF. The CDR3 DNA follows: TGTGCCAGCAGTGAAGGCAGGGACAGGGGGCCAACTGAAGCTTTCTTT.

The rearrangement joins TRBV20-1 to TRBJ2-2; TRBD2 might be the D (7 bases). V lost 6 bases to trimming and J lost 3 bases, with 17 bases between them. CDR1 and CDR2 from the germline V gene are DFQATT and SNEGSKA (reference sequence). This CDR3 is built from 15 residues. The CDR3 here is CSAPTGGGDTGELFF. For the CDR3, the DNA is TGCAGTGCCCCAACAGGAGGGGGGGACACCGGGGAGCTGTTTTTT.

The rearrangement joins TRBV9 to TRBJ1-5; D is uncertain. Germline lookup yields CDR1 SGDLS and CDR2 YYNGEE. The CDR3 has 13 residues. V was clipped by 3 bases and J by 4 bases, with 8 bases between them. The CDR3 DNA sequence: TGTGCCAGCAGCGCGACACCTAATCAGCCCCAGCATTTT. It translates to CASSATPNQPQHF.

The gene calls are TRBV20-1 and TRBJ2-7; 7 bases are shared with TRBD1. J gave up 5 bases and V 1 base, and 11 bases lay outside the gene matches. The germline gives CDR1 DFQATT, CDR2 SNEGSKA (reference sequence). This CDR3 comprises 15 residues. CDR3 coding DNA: TGCAGTGCTAGAGTACAGGGGACCCTTCTTGACGAGCAGTACTTC. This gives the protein CSARVQGTLLDEQYF.

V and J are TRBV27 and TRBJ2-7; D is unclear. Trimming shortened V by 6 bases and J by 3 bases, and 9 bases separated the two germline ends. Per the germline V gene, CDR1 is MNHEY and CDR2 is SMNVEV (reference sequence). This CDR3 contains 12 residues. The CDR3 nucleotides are TGTGCCAGCAGCGACCTAAGCTACGAGCAGTACTTC. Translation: CASSDLSYEQYF.

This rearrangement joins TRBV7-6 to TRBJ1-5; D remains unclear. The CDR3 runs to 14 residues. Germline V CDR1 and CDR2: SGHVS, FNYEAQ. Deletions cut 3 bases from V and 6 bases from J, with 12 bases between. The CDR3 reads CASSFEESGQPQHF. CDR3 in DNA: TGTGCCAGCAGCTTCGAGGAAAGCGGTCAGCCCCAGCATTTT.

The CDR3 loop is CASTPSRRGGYTF. CDR3 DNA: TGTGCCAGCACCCCAAGTAGACGGGGTGGCTACACCTTC. V gene TRBV6-5 combines with J gene TRBJ1-2; the D is unclear. V lost 7 bases and J lost 7, with 16 bases in between. Germline CDR1 MNHEY, CDR2 SVGAGI. The CDR3 is 13 residues long.

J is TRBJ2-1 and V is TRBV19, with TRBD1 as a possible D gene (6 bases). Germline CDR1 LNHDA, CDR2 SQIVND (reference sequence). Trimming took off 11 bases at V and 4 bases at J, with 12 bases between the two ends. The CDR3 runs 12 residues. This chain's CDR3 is CAAKGGYNEQFF. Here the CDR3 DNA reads TGTGCCGCAAAAGGGGGTTACAATGAGCAGTTCTTC.

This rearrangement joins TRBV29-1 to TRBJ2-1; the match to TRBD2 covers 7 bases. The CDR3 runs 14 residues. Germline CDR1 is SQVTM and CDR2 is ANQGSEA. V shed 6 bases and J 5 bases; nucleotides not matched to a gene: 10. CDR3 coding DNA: TGCAGCGTCGGGAAGGGCGGGAGCCACAATGAGCAGTTCTTC. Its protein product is CSVGKGGSHNEQFF.

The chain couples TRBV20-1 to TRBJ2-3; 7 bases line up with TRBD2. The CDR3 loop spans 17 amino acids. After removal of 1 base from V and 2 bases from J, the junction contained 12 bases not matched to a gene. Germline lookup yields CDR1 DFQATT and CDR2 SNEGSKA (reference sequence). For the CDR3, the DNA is TGCAGTGCTAGAGGAGGCTCGGCGGCGGGGGACACAGATACGCAGTATTTT. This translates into CSARGGSAAGDTDTQYF.

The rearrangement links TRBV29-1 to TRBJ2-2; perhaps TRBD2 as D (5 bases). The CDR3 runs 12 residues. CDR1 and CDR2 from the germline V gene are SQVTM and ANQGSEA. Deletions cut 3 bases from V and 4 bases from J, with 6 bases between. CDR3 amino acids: CSVDGITGELFF. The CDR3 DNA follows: TGCAGCGTTGACGGGATCACCGGGGAGCTGTTTTTT.

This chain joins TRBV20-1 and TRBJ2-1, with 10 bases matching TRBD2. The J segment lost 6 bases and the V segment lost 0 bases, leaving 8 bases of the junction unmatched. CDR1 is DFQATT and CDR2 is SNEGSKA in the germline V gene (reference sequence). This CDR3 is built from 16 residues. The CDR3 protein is CSARDRAGGPVNEQFF. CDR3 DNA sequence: TGCAGTGCTAGAGATAGAGCGGGAGGGCCGGTCAATGAGCAGTTCTTC.

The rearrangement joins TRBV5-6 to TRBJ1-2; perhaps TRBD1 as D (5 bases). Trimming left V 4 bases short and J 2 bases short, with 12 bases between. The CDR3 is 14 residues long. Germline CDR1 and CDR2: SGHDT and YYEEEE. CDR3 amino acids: CASSQGRHNYGYTF. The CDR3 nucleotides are TGTGCCAGCAGCCAGGGACGCCACAACTATGGCTACACCTTC.

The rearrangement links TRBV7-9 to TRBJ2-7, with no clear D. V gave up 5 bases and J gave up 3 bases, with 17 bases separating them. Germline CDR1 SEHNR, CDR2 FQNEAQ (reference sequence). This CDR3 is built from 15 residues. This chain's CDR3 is CASSLSGATDYEQYF. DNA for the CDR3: TGTGCCAGCAGCCTCAGTGGAGCTACCGACTACGAGCAGTACTTC.

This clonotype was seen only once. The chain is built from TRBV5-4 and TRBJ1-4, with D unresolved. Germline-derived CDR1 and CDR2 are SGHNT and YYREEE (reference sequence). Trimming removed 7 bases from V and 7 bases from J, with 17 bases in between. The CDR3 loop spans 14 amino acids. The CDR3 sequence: CASSHPARGEKLFF. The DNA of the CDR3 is TGTGCCAGCTCTCATCCGGCTCGGGGTGAAAAACTGTTTTTT.

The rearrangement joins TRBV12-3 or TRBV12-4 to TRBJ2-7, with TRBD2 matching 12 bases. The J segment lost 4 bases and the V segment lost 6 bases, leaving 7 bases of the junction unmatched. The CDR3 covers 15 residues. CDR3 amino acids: CASSLGTSGPYEQYF. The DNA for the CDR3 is TGTGCCAGCAGCCTCGGGACTAGCGGGCCTTACGAGCAGTACTTC.

The CDR3 nucleotides are TGTGCCAGCAGTCCCGGACAGGGGGCCCGTGGAAACACCATATATTTT. Translated: CASSPGQGARGNTIYF. The chain joins TRBV27 to TRBJ1-3; 11 nucleotides line up with TRBD1. Germline CDR1 MNHEY, CDR2 SMNVEV (reference sequence). Trimming at V came to 5 bases and at J to 3 bases, leaving 6 bases not matched to a gene. This CDR3 spans 16 amino acids.

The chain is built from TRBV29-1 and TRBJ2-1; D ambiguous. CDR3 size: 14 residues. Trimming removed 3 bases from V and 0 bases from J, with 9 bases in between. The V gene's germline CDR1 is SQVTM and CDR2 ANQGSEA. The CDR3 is CSVDVGSSYNEQFF. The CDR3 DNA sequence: TGCAGCGTTGATGTTGGCTCCTCCTACAATGAGCAGTTCTTC.